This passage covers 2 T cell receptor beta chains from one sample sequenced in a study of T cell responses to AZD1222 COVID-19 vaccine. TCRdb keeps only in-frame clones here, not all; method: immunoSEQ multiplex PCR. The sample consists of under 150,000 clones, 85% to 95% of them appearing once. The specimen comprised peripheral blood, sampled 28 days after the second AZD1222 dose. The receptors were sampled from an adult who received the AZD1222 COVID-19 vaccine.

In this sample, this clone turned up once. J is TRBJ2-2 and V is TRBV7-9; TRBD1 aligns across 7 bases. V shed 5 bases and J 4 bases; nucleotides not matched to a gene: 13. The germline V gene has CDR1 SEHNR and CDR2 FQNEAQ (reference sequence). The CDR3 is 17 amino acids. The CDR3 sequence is CASSHPGATGITGELFF. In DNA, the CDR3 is TGTGCCAGCAGCCACCCCGGGGCGACAGGGATCACCGGGGAGCTGTTTTTT.

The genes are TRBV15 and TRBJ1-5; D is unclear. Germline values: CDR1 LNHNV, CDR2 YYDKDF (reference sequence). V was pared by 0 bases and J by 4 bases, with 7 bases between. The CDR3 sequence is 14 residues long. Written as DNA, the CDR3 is TGTGCCACCAGCAGAGATATAGGAAATCAGCCCCAGCATTTT. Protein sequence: CATSRDIGNQPQHF.